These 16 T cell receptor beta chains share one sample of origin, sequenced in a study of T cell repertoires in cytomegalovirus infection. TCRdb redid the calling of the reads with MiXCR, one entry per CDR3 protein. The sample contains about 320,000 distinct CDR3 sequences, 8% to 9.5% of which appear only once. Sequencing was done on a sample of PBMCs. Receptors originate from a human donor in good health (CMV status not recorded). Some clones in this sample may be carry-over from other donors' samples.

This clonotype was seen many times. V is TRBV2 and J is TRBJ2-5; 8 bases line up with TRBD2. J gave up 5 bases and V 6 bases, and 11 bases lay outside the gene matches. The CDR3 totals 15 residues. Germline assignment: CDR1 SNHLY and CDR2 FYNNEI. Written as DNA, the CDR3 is TGTGCCAGCAGCCGCAGACCCGGGAGGGGTGAGACCCAGTACTTC. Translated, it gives CASSRRPGRGETQYF.

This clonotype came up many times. The CDR3 sequence is CSVTTSTGVYGYTF. The CDR3 DNA is TGCAGCGTGACCACATCGACAGGGGTTTATGGCTACACCTTC. This chain joins TRBV29-1 and TRBJ1-2; 8 positions match TRBD1. The V segment lost 6 bases and the J segment 5 bases; nucleotides outside the gene matches: 11. The CDR3 loop spans 14 amino acids. Germline V gene lookup returns CDR1 SQVTM and CDR2 ANQGSEA. Full variable domain (rest looked up from reference TRBV29-1 and TRBJ1-2): SAVISQKPSRDICQRGTSLTIQCQVDSQVTMMFWYRQQPGQSLTLIATANQGSEATYESGFVIDKFPISRPNLTFSTLTVSNMSPEDSSIYLCSVTTSTGVYGYTFGSGTRLTVV.

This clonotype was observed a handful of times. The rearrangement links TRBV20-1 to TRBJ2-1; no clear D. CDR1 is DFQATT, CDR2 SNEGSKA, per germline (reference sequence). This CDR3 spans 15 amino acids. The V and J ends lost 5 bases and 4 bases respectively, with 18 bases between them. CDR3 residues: CSAYPPGSSYNEQFF. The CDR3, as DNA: TGCAGTGCTTATCCCCCCGGCAGTAGTTACAATGAGCAGTTCTTC.

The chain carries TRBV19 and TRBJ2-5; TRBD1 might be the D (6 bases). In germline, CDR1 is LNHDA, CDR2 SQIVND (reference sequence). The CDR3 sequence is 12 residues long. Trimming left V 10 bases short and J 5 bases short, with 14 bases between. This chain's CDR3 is CATKGVFETQYF. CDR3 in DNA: TGTGCCACTAAGGGGGTTTTTGAGACCCAGTACTTC. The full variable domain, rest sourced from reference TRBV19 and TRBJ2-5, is DGGITQSPKYLFRKEGQNVTLSCEQNLNHDAMYWYRQDPGQGLRLIYYSQIVNDFQKGDIAEGYSVSREKKESFPLTVTSAQKNPTAFYLCATKGVFETQYFGPGTRLLVL.

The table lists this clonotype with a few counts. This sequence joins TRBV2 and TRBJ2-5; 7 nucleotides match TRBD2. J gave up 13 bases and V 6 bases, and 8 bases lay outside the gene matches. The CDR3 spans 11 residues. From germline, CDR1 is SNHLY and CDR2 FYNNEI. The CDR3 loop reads CASRGRTRTYF. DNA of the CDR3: TGTGCCAGCAGGGGTCGGACTAGGACGTACTTC.

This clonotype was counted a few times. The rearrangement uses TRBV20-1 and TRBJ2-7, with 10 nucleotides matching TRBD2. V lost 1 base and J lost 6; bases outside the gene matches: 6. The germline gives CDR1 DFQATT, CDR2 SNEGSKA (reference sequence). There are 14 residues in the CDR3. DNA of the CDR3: TGCAGTGCTAGAGGGACTAGCGGCGGCCGCGAGCAGTACTTC. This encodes CSARGTSGGREQYF.

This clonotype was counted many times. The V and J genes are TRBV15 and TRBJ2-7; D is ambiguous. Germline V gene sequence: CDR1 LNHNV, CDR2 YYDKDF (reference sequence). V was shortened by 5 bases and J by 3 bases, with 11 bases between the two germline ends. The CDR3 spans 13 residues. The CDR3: CATSSRVLYEQYF. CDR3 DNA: TGTGCCACCAGCTCCCGGGTCCTCTACGAGCAGTACTTC.

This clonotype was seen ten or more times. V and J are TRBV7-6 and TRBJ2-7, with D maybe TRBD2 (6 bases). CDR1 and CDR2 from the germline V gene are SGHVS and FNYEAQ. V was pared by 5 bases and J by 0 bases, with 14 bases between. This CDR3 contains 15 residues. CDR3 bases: TGTGCCAGCAGCGTCGGGAGCCGAAGCTCCTACGAGCAGTACTTC. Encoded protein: CASSVGSRSSYEQYF.

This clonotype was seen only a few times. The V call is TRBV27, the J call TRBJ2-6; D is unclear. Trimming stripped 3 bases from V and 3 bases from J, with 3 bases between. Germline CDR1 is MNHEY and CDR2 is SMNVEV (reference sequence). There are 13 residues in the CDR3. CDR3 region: CASSFGGANVLTF. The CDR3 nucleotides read TGTGCCAGCAGTTTCGGTGGGGCCAACGTCCTGACTTTC.

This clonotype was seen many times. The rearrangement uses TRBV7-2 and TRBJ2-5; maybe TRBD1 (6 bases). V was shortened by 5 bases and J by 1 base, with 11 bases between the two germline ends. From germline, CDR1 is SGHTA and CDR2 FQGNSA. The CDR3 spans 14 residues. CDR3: CASSPRGLQETQYF. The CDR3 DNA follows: TGTGCCAGCAGCCCCAGGGGTCTCCAAGAGACCCAGTACTTC.

The CDR3 spells CAITPGQGAYEQYF. The DNA for the CDR3 is TGTGCCATCACCCCGGGACAGGGGGCGTACGAGCAGTACTTC. This chain connects TRBV10-3 to TRBJ2-7; 12 nucleotides agree with TRBD1. The CDR3 has 14 residues. Looked up from germline, CDR1 is ENHRY and CDR2 is SYGVKD. Trimming took 7 bases from V and 4 from J; bases not matched to a gene: 5.

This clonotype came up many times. CDR3 sequence: CASSSRGSGGVSYEQYF. CDR3 nucleotides: TGTGCCAGCAGCTCCCGGGGTAGCGGGGGTGTCTCCTACGAGCAGTACTTC. The J gene is TRBJ2-7, the V gene TRBV7-2; TRBD2 aligns across 9 bases. Germline V lookup: CDR1 SGHTA, CDR2 FQGNSA. J lost 0 bases, V lost 4 bases, and 10 bases had no gene match. The CDR3 runs to 17 residues.

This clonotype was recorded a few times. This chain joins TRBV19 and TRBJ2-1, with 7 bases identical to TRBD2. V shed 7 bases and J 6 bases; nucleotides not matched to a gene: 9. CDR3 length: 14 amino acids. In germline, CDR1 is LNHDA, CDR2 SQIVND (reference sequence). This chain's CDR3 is CASTLGPGGNEQFF. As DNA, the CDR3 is TGTGCCAGTACTTTAGGGCCGGGGGGCAATGAGCAGTTCTTC.

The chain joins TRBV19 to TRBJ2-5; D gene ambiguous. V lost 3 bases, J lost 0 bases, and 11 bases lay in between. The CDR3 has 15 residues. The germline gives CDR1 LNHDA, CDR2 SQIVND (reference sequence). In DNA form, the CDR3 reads TGTGCCAGTAGTATTTCGCCCTCCAACCAAGAGACCCAGTACTTC. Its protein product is CASSISPSNQETQYF. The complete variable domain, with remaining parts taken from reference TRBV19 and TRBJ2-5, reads DGGITQSPKYLFRKEGQNVTLSCEQNLNHDAMYWYRQDPGQGLRLIYYSQIVNDFQKGDIAEGYSVSREKKESFPLTVTSAQKNPTAFYLCASSISPSNQETQYFGPGTRLLVL.

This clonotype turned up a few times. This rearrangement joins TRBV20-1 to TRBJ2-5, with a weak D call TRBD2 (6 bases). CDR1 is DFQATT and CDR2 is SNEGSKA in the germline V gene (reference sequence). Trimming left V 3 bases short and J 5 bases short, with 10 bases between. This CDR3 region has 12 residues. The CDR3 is CSAREGGETQYF. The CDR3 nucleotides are TGCAGTGCTAGGGAGGGTGGTGAGACCCAGTACTTC.

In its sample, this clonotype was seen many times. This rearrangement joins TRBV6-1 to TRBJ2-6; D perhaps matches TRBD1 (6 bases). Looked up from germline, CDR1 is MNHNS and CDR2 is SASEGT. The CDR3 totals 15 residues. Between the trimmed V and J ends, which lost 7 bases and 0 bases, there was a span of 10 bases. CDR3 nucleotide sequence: TGTGCCAGCAAAGAAGGGGGCTCTGGGGCCAACGTCCTGACTTTC. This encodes CASKEGGSGANVLTF.